A selection of T cell receptor beta chains follows, all from one sample in a study of T cell responses to AZD1222 COVID-19 vaccine. Here immunoSEQ multiplex PCR was the method, and the copy in TCRdb shows in-frame clones only, minus some. Found here are 89,000 or so clones, about 82% of them singletons; the top ten hold less than 6.5%. Material: peripheral blood, obtained 28 days after the second AZD1222 dose. The receptors derive from an adult who received the AZD1222 COVID-19 vaccine. CDR3s include the opening cysteine and the closing phenylalanine or tryptophan. D genes are given only for firm matches. The size field is filled for only some rows; it gives once, few, many or a size class.

>TRBJ2-7|TRBD2|TRBV6-2/TRBV6-3|NA|18
CASSSPTSGRAVTYEQYF
TGTGCCAGCAGTTCCCCGACTAGCGGGAGGGCCGTGACCTACGAGCAGTACTTC
>TRBJ1-5|TRBD1|TRBV7-9|NA|16
CASSPLETGANQPQHF
TGTGCCAGCAGCCCCTTGGAGACAGGGGCCAATCAGCCCCAGCATTTT
>TRBJ1-4|NA|TRBV7-9|few|15
CASSLLEGRNEKLFF
TGTGCCAGCAGCTTATTAGAGGGGAGAAATGAAAAACTGTTTTTT
>TRBJ2-1|TRBD2|TRBV10-3|NA|13
CAINSGGAREQFF
TGTGCCATCAACAGCGGGGGGGCTCGTGAGCAGTTCTTC
>TRBJ1-1|TRBD1|TRBV28|once|14
CASGTGAMNTEAFF
TGTGCCAGCGGGACAGGGGCCATGAACACTGAAGCTTTCTTT
>TRBJ1-2|TRBD1|TRBV19|NA|16
CASRSGPEGQGYGYTF
TGTGCCAGTAGATCGGGGCCTGAGGGACAGGGGTATGGCTACACCTTC
>TRBJ2-3|NA|TRBV11-3|NA|15
CASSYSGPGTDTQYF
TGTGCCAGCAGCTATAGCGGCCCCGGCACAGATACGCAGTATTTT
>TRBJ2-2|NA|TRBV15|few|14
CATSPGANTGELFF
TGTGCCACCAGCCCGGGGGCGAACACCGGGGAGCTGTTTTTT
>TRBJ2-3|TRBD2|TRBV28|once|14
CASRSGGSADTQYF
TGTGCCAGCAGGTCGGGCGGGAGCGCAGATACGCAGTATTTT
>TRBJ2-7|TRBD1|TRBV12-5|once|12
CASGGQYYEQYF
TGTGCTAGTGGGGGACAGTACTACGAGCAGTACTTC
>TRBJ1-5|NA|TRBV29-1|NA|9
CSVVRPQHF
TGCAGCGTGGTTAGACCCCAGCATTTT
>TRBJ1-2|TRBD1|TRBV6-4|NA|15
CASSPGAGGDYGYTF
TGTGCCAGCAGTCCCGGGGCAGGGGGCGACTATGGCTACACCTTC
>TRBJ1-1|TRBD1|TRBV4-3|NA|15
CASSQDRDRGTEAFF
TGCGCCAGCAGCCAAGATCGGGACAGGGGCACTGAAGCTTTCTTT
>TRBJ1-2|NA|TRBV14|NA|15
CASSQYVTGVYGYTF
TGTGCCAGCAGCCAATATGTGACAGGCGTTTATGGCTACACCTTC
>TRBJ2-1|TRBD1|TRBV5-4|once|15
CASSMGQGSANEQFF
TGTGCCAGCAGCATGGGACAGGGTTCGGCCAATGAGCAGTTCTTC
>TRBJ2-1|NA|TRBV3-1/TRBV3-2|NA|15
CASSPGTQLPNEQFF
TGTGCCAGCAGCCCAGGGACGCAACTTCCCAATGAGCAGTTCTTC
>TRBJ2-7|TRBD2|TRBV5-4|NA|15
CASSQTSGGAYEQYF
TGTGCCAGCAGCCAGACTAGCGGGGGGGCCTACGAGCAGTACTTC
>TRBJ1-1|NA|TRBV28|NA|12
CAIRVWNTEAFF
TGTGCCATCAGGGTCTGGAACACTGAAGCTTTCTTT
>TRBJ2-7|NA|TRBV27|NA|13
CASSLTLLGEQYF
TGTGCCAGCAGTTTAACCCTTTTGGGGGAGCAGTACTTC
>TRBJ2-2|TRBD2|TRBV3-1/TRBV3-2|NA|13
CASSPGLIGELFF
TGTGCCAGCAGCCCGGGACTAATCGGGGAGCTGTTTTTT
>TRBJ1-2|TRBD1|TRBV11-2|NA|16
CASSALRGQSHYGYTF
TGTGCCAGCAGCGCTCTCCGGGGACAGAGCCACTATGGCTACACCTTC
>TRBJ2-5|TRBD1|TRBV3-1/TRBV3-2|NA|15
CASSQESGQGKAQYF
TGTGCCAGCAGCCAAGAGTCGGGACAGGGTAAGGCCCAGTACTTC
>TRBJ2-3|NA|TRBV5-1|NA|17
CASSLAQALGATDTQYF
TGCGCCAGCAGCTTGGCCCAGGCCCTGGGGGCCACAGATACGCAGTATTTT
>TRBJ2-5|TRBD2|TRBV6-5|NA|14
CASAVGRGGETQYF
TGTGCCAGCGCTGTTGGGAGGGGCGGAGAGACCCAGTACTTC
>TRBJ1-1|NA|TRBV6-5|NA|13
CASSVKGETEAFF
TGTGCCAGCAGCGTAAAGGGGGAAACTGAAGCTTTCTTT
>TRBJ2-7|NA|TRBV11-3|NA|15
CASSLAPGPGYEQYF
TGTGCCAGCAGCTTAGCCCCGGGACCGGGCTACGAGCAGTACTTC
>TRBJ2-7|TRBD1|TRBV11-2|NA|15
CASSQARDSTYEQYF
TGTGCCAGCAGCCAAGCCCGGGACAGTACCTACGAGCAGTACTTC
>TRBJ2-5|TRBD1|TRBV5-1|NA|17
CASSLRQGAWWQETQYF
TGCGCCAGCAGCTTGCGGCAGGGGGCTTGGTGGCAAGAGACCCAGTACTTC
>TRBJ1-2|NA|TRBV10-3|NA|18
CAISGTEGQLGIRYGYTF
TGTGCCATCAGCGGAACCGAAGGACAGCTAGGGATACGCTATGGCTACACCTTC
>TRBJ1-2|TRBD1|TRBV7-9|NA|16
CASSLSQLTGYYGYTF
TGTGCCAGCAGCTTATCACAACTGACAGGGTATTATGGCTACACCTTC
>TRBJ1-1|NA|TRBV11-3|NA|14
CASSFTGKDTEAFF
TGTGCCAGCAGCTTCACAGGGAAGGACACTGAAGCTTTCTTT
>TRBJ2-3|NA|TRBV14|once|20
CASSQESAETMLGWTDTQYF
TGTGCCAGCAGCCAAGAATCCGCCGAGACAATGTTAGGTTGGACAGATACGCAGTATTTT
>TRBJ1-2|NA|TRBV6-5|NA|15
CASSPPGPQGHGYTF
TGTGCCAGCAGCCCGCCGGGACCTCAAGGCCATGGCTACACCTTC
>TRBJ2-2|TRBD2|TRBV19|few|13
CASAGGNTGELFF
TGTGCCAGTGCGGGGGGTAACACCGGGGAGCTGTTTTTT
>TRBJ1-3|NA|TRBV4-1|NA|15
CASSHIPGSGNTIYF
TGCGCCAGCAGCCACATTCCAGGCAGTGGAAACACCATATATTTT
>TRBJ1-6|TRBD1|TRBV2|NA|17
CASSAPGQSSYNSPLHF
TGTGCCAGCAGCGCCCCGGGACAGAGCTCCTATAATTCACCCCTCCACTTT
>TRBJ2-7|TRBD1|TRBV4-2|NA|15
CASSQPGQGANEQYF
TGTGCCAGCAGCCAACCGGGACAGGGGGCCAACGAGCAGTACTTC
>TRBJ2-1|NA|TRBV5-1|NA|16
CASSPRLDSSYNEQFF
TGCGCCAGCAGCCCGCGGTTGGATAGCTCCTACAATGAGCAGTTCTTC
>TRBJ1-5|TRBD1|TRBV19|NA|13
CASSRGGSEPQHF
TGTGCCAGTAGTCGAGGGGGCAGCGAGCCCCAGCATTTT
>TRBJ2-1|TRBD2|TRBV6-5|NA|14
CASRQRGGYNEQFF
TGTGCCAGCAGACAGCGGGGGGGCTACAATGAGCAGTTCTTC
>TRBJ2-5|NA|TRBV19|NA|15
CASSIDSGRGETQYF
TGTGCCAGTAGTATAGATTCGGGCAGGGGAGAGACCCAGTACTTC
>TRBJ2-7|TRBD2|TRBV10-3|once|13
CATAAGNANEQYF
TGTGCCACAGCAGCGGGAAACGCCAACGAGCAGTACTTC
>TRBJ2-7|NA|TRBV19|NA|14
CASKSGGGDYEQYF
TGTGCCAGTAAGTCTGGGGGAGGAGACTACGAGCAGTACTTC
>TRBJ2-3|TRBD1|TRBV10-3|NA|14
CATLPGQITDTQYF
TGTGCCACCCTTCCGGGACAGATAACAGATACGCAGTATTTT
>TRBJ1-6|NA|TRBV5-8|NA|15
CASSGGQARSSPLHF
TGTGCCAGCAGCGGGGGGCAGGCGAGATCTTCACCCCTCCACTTT
>TRBJ1-5|NA|TRBV19|NA|15
CASSMGARSNQPQHF
TGTGCCAGTAGTATGGGGGCCCGGAGCAATCAGCCCCAGCATTTT
>TRBJ1-1|TRBD1|TRBV28|NA|12
CASRKQGAPAFF
TGTGCCAGCAGAAAACAGGGGGCCCCAGCTTTCTTT
>TRBJ1-1|NA|TRBV12-5|once|13
CASAQHPITEAFF
TGTGCTAGTGCCCAACACCCGATCACTGAAGCTTTCTTT
>TRBJ1-6|TRBD1|TRBV2|NA|13
CASRGQGNSPLHF
TGTGCCAGCCGAGGACAGGGGAATTCACCCCTCCACTTT
>TRBJ1-2|NA|TRBV29-1|NA|12
CSAPGRGNGYTF
TGCAGCGCCCCAGGGAGGGGCAATGGCTACACCTTC
>TRBJ2-5|TRBD2|TRBV11-2|NA|13
CASSMRGGETQYF
TGTGCCAGCAGCATGCGGGGGGGGGAGACCCAGTACTTC
>TRBJ2-7|TRBD1|TRBV4-1|NA|15
CASSHRDRGSDEQYF
TGCGCCAGCAGCCATAGGGACAGGGGTTCGGACGAGCAGTACTTC
>TRBJ1-1|NA|TRBV18|NA|17
CASSPRGVGGLNTEAFF
TGTGCCAGCTCACCAAGGGGGGTAGGGGGGCTGAACACTGAAGCTTTCTTT
>TRBJ2-7|NA|TRBV5-1|NA|14
CASSLVAGAYEQYF
TGCGCCAGCAGCTTGGTGGCAGGGGCCTACGAGCAGTACTTC
>TRBJ1-1|NA|TRBV11-2|NA|16
CASSLGSQGGQTEAFF
TGTGCCAGCAGCTTAGGAAGTCAGGGAGGGCAAACTGAAGCTTTCTTT
>TRBJ1-3|NA|TRBV30|NA|11
CAWSVALTIYF
TGTGCCTGGAGTGTAGCTCTTACCATATATTTT
>TRBJ2-4|NA|TRBV28|NA|14
CASSSGTRLNIQYF
TGTGCCAGCAGTTCAGGGACTCGCCTAAACATTCAGTACTTC
>TRBJ1-3|NA|TRBV7-9|NA|14
CASSLAGDGNTIYF
TGTGCCAGCAGCTTAGCAGGGGACGGAAACACCATATATTTT
>TRBJ2-7|NA|TRBV4-2|NA|14
CASSQDPSPFEQYF
TGTGCCAGCAGCCAAGATCCCTCCCCTTTTGAGCAGTACTTC